A selection of T cell receptor beta chains follows, all from one sample in a study of T cell changes during pregnancy in multiple sclerosis. Libraries were prepared by immunoSEQ multiplex PCR; TCRdb keeps only in-frame clonotypes and omits some of them. The repertoire holds about 15,000 clones, with approximately 96% as singletons. The specimen was peripheral blood, collected in the third trimester of pregnancy. Source of these receptors: a female donor with multiple sclerosis, enrolled in a pregnancy study. Both conserved end residues are part of each CDR3. Each record gives: D gene, V gene, J gene, clone size, CDR3 DNA, CDR3 protein. D genes are given only for firm matches. Not all rows give a size; the values are once, few, many and, for expanded clones, a class.

D gene: .
V gene: TRBV7-8
J gene: TRBJ1-3
clone size: .
CDR3 DNA: TGTGCCAGCAGCTTAGATGGGGCCGCTGGAAACACCATATATTTT
CDR3 protein: CASSLDGAAGNTIYF

D gene: TRBD1
V gene: TRBV2
J gene: TRBJ1-2
clone size: .
CDR3 DNA: TGTGCCAGCACGGGACAGATACTAAACTATGGCTACACCTTC
CDR3 protein: CASTGQILNYGYTF

D gene: .
V gene: TRBV4-3
J gene: TRBJ2-7
clone size: once
CDR3 DNA: TGCGCCAGCAGCCAAGTGAAATATCAGGGGAATTTTCACGAGCAGTACTTC
CDR3 protein: CASSQVKYQGNFHEQYF

D gene: .
V gene: TRBV6-5
J gene: TRBJ1-1
clone size: .
CDR3 DNA: TGTGCCAGCAGTTACGTCGGGTTGGGGAACACTGAAGCTTTCTTT
CDR3 protein: CASSYVGLGNTEAFF

D gene: TRBD2
V gene: TRBV14
J gene: TRBJ2-1
clone size: .
CDR3 DNA: TGTGCCAGCAGCCACCGACTTAGCGGGAGAGGCAGTACTGAGCAGTTCTTC
CDR3 protein: CASSHRLSGRGSTEQFF

D gene: .
V gene: TRBV9
J gene: TRBJ2-3
clone size: .
CDR3 DNA: TGTGCCAGCAGCGTAGGCGCTAGCGAGACAGATACGCAGTATTTT
CDR3 protein: CASSVGASETDTQYF

D gene: TRBD1
V gene: TRBV12-5
J gene: TRBJ1-1
clone size: .
CDR3 DNA: TGTGCTAGTGGTTTGGTACTCGGGGACAGTCCCCTCATGAACACTGAAGCTTTCTTT
CDR3 protein: CASGLVLGDSPLMNTEAFF

D gene: TRBD2
V gene: TRBV4-3
J gene: TRBJ2-2
clone size: .
CDR3 DNA: TGCGCCAGCAGCACGGGACTAGCGGGGGTGGTTGACACCGGGGAGCTGTTTTTT
CDR3 protein: CASSTGLAGVVDTGELFF

D gene: TRBD2
V gene: TRBV6-6
J gene: TRBJ2-7
clone size: .
CDR3 DNA: TGTGCCAGCAGTCGTAGCGGGAGCTTTTCCTACGAGCAGTACTTC
CDR3 protein: CASSRSGSFSYEQYF

D gene: TRBD1
V gene: TRBV23-1
J gene: TRBJ1-1
clone size: .
CDR3 DNA: TGCGCCAGCAGTCTTACCCGGGACAGGATGAACACTGAAGCTTTCTTT
CDR3 protein: CASSLTRDRMNTEAFF

D gene: TRBD2
V gene: TRBV19
J gene: TRBJ2-5
clone size: .
CDR3 DNA: TGTGCCAGTAGAGGGACTAGCGGGGGGGGCCAAGAGACCCAGTACTTC
CDR3 protein: CASRGTSGGGQETQYF

D gene: .
V gene: TRBV7-9
J gene: TRBJ1-2
clone size: .
CDR3 DNA: TGTGCCAGCAGCTACGAGAGACAGCTCCTTGGCTACACCTTC
CDR3 protein: CASSYERQLLGYTF

D gene: TRBD1
V gene: TRBV5-1
J gene: TRBJ1-3
clone size: .
CDR3 DNA: TGCGCCAGCTGCAACAGGGGACCCTCTGGAAACACCATATATTTT
CDR3 protein: CASCNRGPSGNTIYF

D gene: TRBD1
V gene: TRBV30
J gene: TRBJ1-1
clone size: .
CDR3 DNA: TGTGCCTGGAGTGTGGGGACAGTGGCCATTGAAGCTTTCTTT
CDR3 protein: CAWSVGTVAIEAFF

D gene: .
V gene: TRBV19
J gene: TRBJ2-7
clone size: .
CDR3 DNA: TGTGCCAGTACTTCCCCAGGGAGGAACGAGCAGTACTTC
CDR3 protein: CASTSPGRNEQYF

D gene: .
V gene: TRBV7-8
J gene: TRBJ1-6
clone size: .
CDR3 DNA: TGTGCCAGCAGCCCCCGGTTCGAACGCTACTATAATTCACCCCTCCACTTT
CDR3 protein: CASSPRFERYYNSPLHF

D gene: TRBD1
V gene: TRBV7-9
J gene: TRBJ2-4
clone size: .
CDR3 DNA: TGTGCCAGCGGGAATACGAGGGGGCTTATAGACATTCAGTACTTC
CDR3 protein: CASGNTRGLIDIQYF

D gene: TRBD2
V gene: TRBV9
J gene: TRBJ2-2
clone size: once
CDR3 DNA: TGTGCCAGCAGGGCGGGGGGCCCCGGGGAGCTGTTTTTT
CDR3 protein: CASRAGGPGELFF

D gene: .
V gene: TRBV14
J gene: TRBJ1-5
clone size: .
CDR3 DNA: TGTGCCAGCAGCCAGGGGCCCAATCAGCCCCAGCATTTT
CDR3 protein: CASSQGPNQPQHF

D gene: .
V gene: TRBV19
J gene: TRBJ1-3
clone size: .
CDR3 DNA: TGTGCCAGTAGTATACCCGGAGGCTGGGACTCTGGAAACACCATATATTTT
CDR3 protein: CASSIPGGWDSGNTIYF

D gene: TRBD1
V gene: TRBV5-1
J gene: TRBJ1-4
clone size: .
CDR3 DNA: TGCGCCAGCAGCTGGGGACAGGGGAGTTTGGAACTGTTTTTT
CDR3 protein: CASSWGQGSLELFF

D gene: .
V gene: TRBV5-5
J gene: TRBJ2-7
clone size: .
CDR3 DNA: TGTGCCAGCAGCCTAAGCTGGTTCTACGAGCAGTACTTC
CDR3 protein: CASSLSWFYEQYF

D gene: .
V gene: TRBV29-1
J gene: TRBJ2-7
clone size: .
CDR3 DNA: TGCAGCAGCCGGGACAACTCCTACGAGCAGTACTTC
CDR3 protein: CSSRDNSYEQYF

D gene: TRBD2
V gene: TRBV6-6
J gene: TRBJ2-1
clone size: .
CDR3 DNA: TGTGCCAGCAGTACGGGACTAGCGGGATTCAGTGAGCAGTTCTTC
CDR3 protein: CASSTGLAGFSEQFF

D gene: TRBD1
V gene: TRBV7-6
J gene: TRBJ2-7
clone size: .
CDR3 DNA: TGTGCCAGCAGCTTAGCGCCGACAGGGGCCTCCTACGAGCAGTACTTC
CDR3 protein: CASSLAPTGASYEQYF

D gene: .
V gene: TRBV2
J gene: TRBJ2-7
clone size: .
CDR3 DNA: TGTGCCAGCAGTGAGGTAGCGTCTGATAGAAGCGAGCAGTACTTC
CDR3 protein: CASSEVASDRSEQYF

D gene: .
V gene: TRBV18
J gene: TRBJ1-5
clone size: .
CDR3 DNA: TGTGCCAGCTCCTTTGGAACAGGGATATATCAGCCCCAGCATTTT
CDR3 protein: CASSFGTGIYQPQHF

D gene: .
V gene: TRBV2
J gene: TRBJ1-1
clone size: .
CDR3 DNA: TGTGCCAGCAGTGAACAGGGGAACACTGAAGCTTTCTTT
CDR3 protein: CASSEQGNTEAFF

D gene: TRBD2
V gene: TRBV5-4
J gene: TRBJ2-4
clone size: .
CDR3 DNA: TGTGCCAGCAGCTTGGTTAGCGGGAGGGCCGTATCCCAGGGCATTCAGTACTTC
CDR3 protein: CASSLVSGRAVSQGIQYF

D gene: TRBD1
V gene: TRBV7-3
J gene: TRBJ2-3
clone size: .
CDR3 DNA: TGTGCCAGCAGCTTAAGTAGGAACAGGGGAGATACGCAGTATTTT
CDR3 protein: CASSLSRNRGDTQYF

D gene: .
V gene: TRBV5-4
J gene: TRBJ2-1
clone size: .
CDR3 DNA: TGTGCCAGCAGCCCTCACGGCGGGGCACAAAACAATGAGCAGTTCTTC
CDR3 protein: CASSPHGGAQNNEQFF

D gene: .
V gene: TRBV6-5
J gene: TRBJ2-5
clone size: .
CDR3 DNA: TGTGCCAGCAGCCTCGGACTCTATGGTACCCAGTACTTC
CDR3 protein: CASSLGLYGTQYF

D gene: .
V gene: TRBV27
J gene: TRBJ2-3
clone size: once
CDR3 DNA: TGTGCCAGCAATCTTAAGGACAGCCCCAGCACAGATACGCAGTATTTT
CDR3 protein: CASNLKDSPSTDTQYF

D gene: TRBD1
V gene: TRBV4-3
J gene: TRBJ1-1
clone size: once
CDR3 DNA: TGCGCCAGCAGCCAATCCGGGACAGGGGATGAACTAGGGAACACTGAAGCTTTCTTT
CDR3 protein: CASSQSGTGDELGNTEAFF

D gene: .
V gene: TRBV7-3
J gene: TRBJ2-2
clone size: .
CDR3 DNA: TGTGCCAGCAGCTTAAGGCGTGGAACAGAACACACCGGGGAGCTGTTTTTT
CDR3 protein: CASSLRRGTEHTGELFF

D gene: .
V gene: TRBV29-1
J gene: TRBJ1-1
clone size: .
CDR3 DNA: TGCAGCGGGAACAGGGACGGCAGGATCGGGAACACTGAAGCTTTCTTT
CDR3 protein: CSGNRDGRIGNTEAFF

D gene: TRBD2
V gene: TRBV5-6
J gene: TRBJ2-7
clone size: .
CDR3 DNA: TGTGCCAGCAGCTTGGGAGCGGGGGCCTACGAGCAGTACTTC
CDR3 protein: CASSLGAGAYEQYF

D gene: TRBD1
V gene: TRBV2
J gene: TRBJ2-1
clone size: .
CDR3 DNA: TGTGCCAGCAGTGCGGGACAGGGAGGTTATGGGAATGAGCAGTTCTTC
CDR3 protein: CASSAGQGGYGNEQFF

D gene: .
V gene: TRBV4-3
J gene: TRBJ1-2
clone size: .
CDR3 DNA: TGCGCCAGCAGCACCCTAGGGGGGGGTCCCTATGGCTACACCTTC
CDR3 protein: CASSTLGGGPYGYTF

D gene: TRBD1
V gene: TRBV20-1
J gene: TRBJ2-1
clone size: .
CDR3 DNA: TGCAGTGCCCGAACCCGCCAGGGGGCCTTCTTC
CDR3 protein: CSARTRQGAFF

D gene: TRBD1
V gene: TRBV7-2
J gene: TRBJ2-5
clone size: .
CDR3 DNA: TGTGCCAGCAGGAACACCGGGACAGGGGGGCAAGAGACCCAGTACTTC
CDR3 protein: CASRNTGTGGQETQYF

D gene: TRBD2
V gene: TRBV4-1
J gene: TRBJ2-1
clone size: .
CDR3 DNA: TGCGCCAGCAGCCAAGAGGAGCGGGGGGCCTACAATGAGCAGTTCTTC
CDR3 protein: CASSQEERGAYNEQFF

D gene: TRBD1
V gene: TRBV6-6
J gene: TRBJ1-5
clone size: .
CDR3 DNA: TGTGCCAGCAGTAAGGACAGGGGGGGCAATCAGCCCCAGCATTTT
CDR3 protein: CASSKDRGGNQPQHF

D gene: TRBD2
V gene: TRBV19
J gene: TRBJ2-1
clone size: .
CDR3 DNA: TGTGCCAGTAGTATCCTCTCGGGACTAGCGGCGTTTGAGCAGTTCTTC
CDR3 protein: CASSILSGLAAFEQFF

D gene: .
V gene: TRBV30
J gene: TRBJ1-3
clone size: .
CDR3 DNA: TGTGCCTGGAATGCAGGAGACAGTGGAAACACCATATATTTT
CDR3 protein: CAWNAGDSGNTIYF

D gene: .
V gene: TRBV7-9
J gene: TRBJ2-6
clone size: .
CDR3 DNA: TGTGCCAGCAGCTTAAGGCACAGGGACTCTGGGGCCAACGTCCTGACTTTC
CDR3 protein: CASSLRHRDSGANVLTF